The rows below give T cell receptor beta chains drawn from one sample of a study of early stage breast cancer tumors. The table came from immunoSEQ multiplex PCR; TCRdb's copy has only in-frame clones and leaves some out. The sample shows around 60,000 clones, approximately 80% of them seen only once. Material for sequencing was blood. The receptors stem from a person in their twenties or thirties with breast cancer. The CDR3 runs from the conserved cysteine through the conserved F or W. The D gene is left open where the match is weak. Size is stated for part of the rows, as once, few or many counts, or as a class when the clone is expanded.

d_gene: NA; j_gene: TRBJ2-7; abundance: NA; v_gene: TRBV27; CDR3nt: TGTGCCAGCAGTTTAAGGGAAAGCGGAGGGAACGAGCAGTACTTC; CDR3aa: CASSLRESGGNEQYF
d_gene: NA; j_gene: TRBJ2-2; abundance: NA; v_gene: TRBV6-1; CDR3nt: TGTGCCAGCAGTGAATTAAGCTGGCGGACAGAGAACACCGGGGAGCTGTTTTTT; CDR3aa: CASSELSWRTENTGELFF
d_gene: NA; j_gene: TRBJ1-2; abundance: few; v_gene: TRBV28; CDR3nt: TGTGCCAGCACCCCATGGACAGAAAACTATGGCTACACCTTC; CDR3aa: CASTPWTENYGYTF
d_gene: NA; j_gene: TRBJ1-2; abundance: NA; v_gene: TRBV5-6; CDR3nt: TGTGCCAGCAGCTTCCAGGATGGGGGCTACACCTTC; CDR3aa: CASSFQDGGYTF
d_gene: NA; j_gene: TRBJ2-5; abundance: NA; v_gene: TRBV18; CDR3nt: TGTGCCAGCGCCCCTCCGACTGGTTACCAAGAGACCCAGTACTTC; CDR3aa: CASAPPTGYQETQYF
d_gene: NA; j_gene: TRBJ2-1; abundance: NA; v_gene: TRBV6-4; CDR3nt: TGTGCCAGCAGTGCGATTTTTGGGGATGAGCAGTTCTTC; CDR3aa: CASSAIFGDEQFF
d_gene: NA; j_gene: TRBJ1-1; abundance: NA; v_gene: TRBV11-3; CDR3nt: TGTGCCAGCAGCTCCTGGGGCACTGAAGCTTTCTTT; CDR3aa: CASSSWGTEAFF
d_gene: TRBD2; j_gene: TRBJ2-1; abundance: NA; v_gene: TRBV11-3; CDR3nt: TGTGCCAGCAGCTTCCATACCGGGACTAGCGGCTACAATGAGCAGTTCTTC; CDR3aa: CASSFHTGTSGYNEQFF
d_gene: TRBD2; j_gene: TRBJ2-7; abundance: NA; v_gene: TRBV7-2; CDR3nt: TGTGCCAGCAGCTTCAACTCGGGACTAGCTTTCTACGAGCAGTACTTC; CDR3aa: CASSFNSGLAFYEQYF
d_gene: NA; j_gene: TRBJ2-7; abundance: once; v_gene: TRBV28; CDR3nt: TGTGCCAGCACCCACCTCTCCTACGAGCAGTACTTC; CDR3aa: CASTHLSYEQYF
d_gene: NA; j_gene: TRBJ2-3; abundance: once; v_gene: TRBV11-2; CDR3nt: TGTGCCAGCACAAGCGGGCCCACAGATACGCAGTATTTT; CDR3aa: CASTSGPTDTQYF
d_gene: NA; j_gene: TRBJ2-2; abundance: NA; v_gene: TRBV2; CDR3nt: TGTGCCAGCAGTGAAGTAGGCGCCTCCACCGGGGAGCTGTTTTTT; CDR3aa: CASSEVGASTGELFF
d_gene: NA; j_gene: TRBJ1-1; abundance: NA; v_gene: TRBV2; CDR3nt: TGTGCCAGCAGCCGGGACAATGAAGCTTTCTTT; CDR3aa: CASSRDNEAFF
d_gene: NA; j_gene: TRBJ1-1; abundance: NA; v_gene: TRBV6-5; CDR3nt: TGTGCCAGCAGTTTGTTTTTGGTTGAAAACACTGAAGCTTTCTTT; CDR3aa: CASSLFLVENTEAFF
d_gene: TRBD1; j_gene: TRBJ1-4; abundance: NA; v_gene: TRBV6-6; CDR3nt: TGTGCCAGCAGGGTAACCGGGACAGGGTATAAACTGTTTTTT; CDR3aa: CASRVTGTGYKLFF
d_gene: TRBD2; j_gene: TRBJ2-7; abundance: NA; v_gene: TRBV6-6; CDR3nt: TGTGCCAGCAGGGCCACAGCGGGAGGCCCTTACGAGCAGTACTTC; CDR3aa: CASRATAGGPYEQYF
d_gene: NA; j_gene: TRBJ2-3; abundance: NA; v_gene: TRBV5-1; CDR3nt: TGCGCCAGCAGGGCGGGACAAAGCACAGATACGCAGTATTTT; CDR3aa: CASRAGQSTDTQYF
d_gene: TRBD2; j_gene: TRBJ2-5; abundance: once; v_gene: TRBV10-2; CDR3nt: TGCGCCAGCAGTGAAGGGAGGGAAGAGACCCAGTACTTC; CDR3aa: CASSEGREETQYF
d_gene: TRBD1; j_gene: TRBJ1-1; abundance: few; v_gene: TRBV4-3; CDR3nt: TGCGCCAGCAGCCGACAGGGGAGGACTGAAGCTTTCTTT; CDR3aa: CASSRQGRTEAFF
d_gene: TRBD2; j_gene: TRBJ2-3; abundance: NA; v_gene: TRBV6-5; CDR3nt: TGTGCCAGCAGTTACTACGCGGGAGTCCTCACAGATACGCAGTATTTT; CDR3aa: CASSYYAGVLTDTQYF
d_gene: TRBD2; j_gene: TRBJ2-1; abundance: NA; v_gene: TRBV30; CDR3nt: TGTGCCTGGATGAGCCTAGCGGGATTAAGTGAGCAGTTCTTC; CDR3aa: CAWMSLAGLSEQFF
d_gene: NA; j_gene: TRBJ2-2; abundance: NA; v_gene: TRBV4-3; CDR3nt: TGCGCCAGCAGCCAAGTCTCTTCGGGCGGGGAGCTGTTTTTT; CDR3aa: CASSQVSSGGELFF
d_gene: NA; j_gene: TRBJ1-1; abundance: NA; v_gene: TRBV6-6; CDR3nt: TGTGCCAGCAGTTACGGACCGGGGGACACTGAAGCTTTCTTT; CDR3aa: CASSYGPGDTEAFF
d_gene: TRBD2; j_gene: TRBJ2-2; abundance: NA; v_gene: TRBV5-1; CDR3nt: TGCGCCAGCAGCCAGTCACTAGCGGGAGGGCCCAGCACCGGGGAGCTGTTTTTT; CDR3aa: CASSQSLAGGPSTGELFF
d_gene: TRBD1; j_gene: TRBJ1-1; abundance: NA; v_gene: TRBV6-1; CDR3nt: TGTGCCAGCAGTGTAGACAGGGGGAGCACTGAAGCTTTCTTT; CDR3aa: CASSVDRGSTEAFF
d_gene: NA; j_gene: TRBJ1-4; abundance: NA; v_gene: TRBV7-9; CDR3nt: TGTGCCAGCAGCTGGGGCGCAACTAATGAAAAACTGTTTTTT; CDR3aa: CASSWGATNEKLFF
d_gene: NA; j_gene: TRBJ2-2; abundance: once; v_gene: TRBV18; CDR3nt: TGTGCCAGCTCCGCCGACTCCGGGGAGCTGTTTTTT; CDR3aa: CASSADSGELFF
d_gene: NA; j_gene: TRBJ2-1; abundance: NA; v_gene: TRBV2; CDR3nt: TGTGCCAGCAGTGAGGCCGTCAATGAGCAGTTCTTC; CDR3aa: CASSEAVNEQFF
d_gene: NA; j_gene: TRBJ2-1; abundance: NA; v_gene: TRBV19; CDR3nt: TGTGCCAGTAGTGGGGGGCCCTCCAATGAGCAGTTCTTC; CDR3aa: CASSGGPSNEQFF
d_gene: TRBD1; j_gene: TRBJ1-1; abundance: NA; v_gene: TRBV7-6; CDR3nt: TGTGCCAGCAGCTTAGGGACAGGCTCTGAAGCTTTCTTT; CDR3aa: CASSLGTGSEAFF
d_gene: NA; j_gene: TRBJ2-2; abundance: few; v_gene: TRBV11-2; CDR3nt: TGTGCCAGCAGCTTAGGGGGGGCCACGAACACCGGGGAGCTGTTTTTT; CDR3aa: CASSLGGATNTGELFF
d_gene: NA; j_gene: TRBJ1-1; abundance: NA; v_gene: TRBV6-5; CDR3nt: TGTGCCAGCAGAGATCAAGCAGGGGCGCACACTGAAGCTTTCTTT; CDR3aa: CASRDQAGAHTEAFF
d_gene: TRBD1; j_gene: TRBJ2-7; abundance: NA; v_gene: TRBV4-1; CDR3nt: TGCGCCAGCAGCCAAACAAGACCTGGACAGGGACGGGAGCAGTACTTC; CDR3aa: CASSQTRPGQGREQYF
d_gene: TRBD2; j_gene: TRBJ2-5; abundance: NA; v_gene: TRBV30; CDR3nt: TGTGCCTGGAGTGACCTAGCGGGAGCGGAGACCCAGTACTTC; CDR3aa: CAWSDLAGAETQYF
d_gene: TRBD2; j_gene: TRBJ2-5; abundance: NA; v_gene: TRBV5-5; CDR3nt: TGTGCCAGCAGCGCCGTAGCGGGTTGGGGGGAGACCCAGTACTTC; CDR3aa: CASSAVAGWGETQYF
d_gene: TRBD2; j_gene: TRBJ2-7; abundance: NA; v_gene: TRBV11-3; CDR3nt: TGTGCCAGCAGCGCAGAAGCGGGGGGTTTCGACGAGCAGTACTTC; CDR3aa: CASSAEAGGFDEQYF
d_gene: NA; j_gene: TRBJ2-1; abundance: few; v_gene: TRBV2; CDR3nt: TGTGCCAGCACGTTGGACAGTCCCACGGATGAGCAGTTCTTC; CDR3aa: CASTLDSPTDEQFF
d_gene: TRBD1; j_gene: TRBJ2-7; abundance: once; v_gene: TRBV7-9; CDR3nt: TGTGCCAGCAGCTTTAATGCCAGGGGGAACGAGCAGTACTTC; CDR3aa: CASSFNARGNEQYF
d_gene: TRBD2; j_gene: TRBJ2-7; abundance: once; v_gene: TRBV5-1; CDR3nt: TGCGCCAGCAGCCCGGGGGGCGGGGGACTAGCGGGAGTTACCTACGAGCAGTACTTC; CDR3aa: CASSPGGGGLAGVTYEQYF
d_gene: TRBD1; j_gene: TRBJ1-3; abundance: NA; v_gene: TRBV5-4; CDR3nt: TGTGCCAGCAGCTTGTTGGGACAGAACTCTGGAAACACCATATATTTT; CDR3aa: CASSLLGQNSGNTIYF
d_gene: NA; j_gene: TRBJ2-2; abundance: NA; v_gene: TRBV19; CDR3nt: TGTGCCAGTAGCACCAGGACGAGGATGTTGGACACCGGGGAGCTGTTTTTT; CDR3aa: CASSTRTRMLDTGELFF
d_gene: NA; j_gene: TRBJ2-1; abundance: NA; v_gene: TRBV11-3; CDR3nt: TGTGCCAGCAGCTTCGAGACCTCTTCCTACAATGAGCAGTTCTTC; CDR3aa: CASSFETSSYNEQFF
d_gene: TRBD1; j_gene: TRBJ1-1; abundance: NA; v_gene: TRBV6-5; CDR3nt: TGTGCCAGCAGTTACTCTTTCAGGGGGCAAGCTTTCTTT; CDR3aa: CASSYSFRGQAFF
d_gene: NA; j_gene: TRBJ1-1; abundance: NA; v_gene: TRBV1; CDR3nt: TGCACCAGCAGCCCCTCAAATACCAGGGACACTGAAGCTTTCTTT; CDR3aa: CTSSPSNTRDTEAFF
d_gene: TRBD1; j_gene: TRBJ1-2; abundance: few; v_gene: TRBV14; CDR3nt: TGTGCCAGCAGCCAGGCAGGACAGGGTAACTATGGCTACACCTTC; CDR3aa: CASSQAGQGNYGYTF
d_gene: TRBD1; j_gene: TRBJ1-6; abundance: NA; v_gene: TRBV30; CDR3nt: TGTGCCTGGAGTCCTTATGACAGGGGCCATAATTCACCCCTCCACTTT; CDR3aa: CAWSPYDRGHNSPLHF
d_gene: NA; j_gene: TRBJ1-3; abundance: NA; v_gene: TRBV2; CDR3nt: TGTGCCAGCAGAGTGGGGGCCTCCTCTGGAAACACCATATATTTT; CDR3aa: CASRVGASSGNTIYF
d_gene: NA; j_gene: TRBJ2-3; abundance: NA; v_gene: TRBV6-5; CDR3nt: TGTGCCAGCAGTTTCGACTCTCAAGTCACGCAGTATTTT; CDR3aa: CASSFDSQVTQYF
d_gene: NA; j_gene: TRBJ2-7; abundance: NA; v_gene: TRBV21-1; CDR3nt: TGTGCCAGCAGCAAATCCGGGACTAGCGGGACTGGTGAGTACGAGCAGTACTTC; CDR3aa: CASSKSGTSGTGEYEQYF
d_gene: TRBD1; j_gene: TRBJ2-1; abundance: NA; v_gene: TRBV27; CDR3nt: TGTGCCAGCACTCGGGACAGGCCATCGATGATCGATGAGCAGTTCTTC; CDR3aa: CASTRDRPSMIDEQFF
d_gene: NA; j_gene: TRBJ2-2; abundance: NA; v_gene: TRBV11-2; CDR3nt: TGTGCCAGCAGCTTACTAGCAACGAACACCGGGGAGCTGTTTTTT; CDR3aa: CASSLLATNTGELFF
d_gene: TRBD1; j_gene: TRBJ1-1; abundance: NA; v_gene: TRBV18; CDR3nt: TGTGCCAGCTCACCAGGGGTTCAGGGGGGGACTGCGAACACTGAAGCTTTCTTT; CDR3aa: CASSPGVQGGTANTEAFF